The 2 T cell receptor beta chains below all came from one sample that was sequenced in a study of regulatory T cells in long-lasting Graves disease. CDR3 regions were amplified by Arm-PCR using iRepertoire HTBI primers to build TCR beta libraries. One entry per CDR3 protein results from TCRdb running MiXCR on the multiplex PCR reads. The table shows about 470,000 distinct CDR3 sequences, with roughly 21% occurring only once. Described time point: persistent/refractory GD, antithyroid drugs over 5 years with positive TRAb. The authors made the TCR library using RNA they extracted from PBMCs. Sequences were derived from peripheral blood mononuclear cells (PBMCs), sampled when the disease was refractory, from a patient treated with antithyroid drugs. These receptor sequences come from a female donor with Graves disease.

The J gene is TRBJ2-7, the V gene TRBV19, with TRBD1 identical over 9 bases. The trim removed 6 bases at V and 4 bases at J, leaving 13 bases unmatched. CDR1 is LNHDA, CDR2 SQIVND, per germline (reference sequence). The CDR3 is 16 residues long. The CDR3 protein is CASRGQGTTLQYEQYF. The CDR3 bases are TGTGCCAGTAGAGGACAGGGGACCACACTTCAATACGAGCAGTACTTC.

This clonotype was observed at least ten times. This sequence joins TRBV27 and TRBJ1-5, with a possible D match to TRBD1 (6 bases). The germline V gene encodes CDR1 MNHEY and CDR2 SMNVEV (reference sequence). Trimming left V 1 base short and J 4 bases short, with 14 bases between. The CDR3 loop spans 16 amino acids. This chain's CDR3 is CASSLLAGARNQPQHF. The DNA of the CDR3 is TGTGCCAGCAGTTTATTGGCAGGGGCACGAAATCAGCCCCAGCATTTT.